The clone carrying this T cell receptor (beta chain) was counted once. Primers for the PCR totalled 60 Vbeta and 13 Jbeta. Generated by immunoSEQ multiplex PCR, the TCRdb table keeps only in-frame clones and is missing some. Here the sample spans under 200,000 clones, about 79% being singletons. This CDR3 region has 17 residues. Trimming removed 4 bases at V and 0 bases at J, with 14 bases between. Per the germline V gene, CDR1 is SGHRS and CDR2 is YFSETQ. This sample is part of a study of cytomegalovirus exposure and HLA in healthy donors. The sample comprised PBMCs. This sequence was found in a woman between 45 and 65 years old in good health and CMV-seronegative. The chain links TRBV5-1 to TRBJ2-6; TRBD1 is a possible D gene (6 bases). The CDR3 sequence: CASSQGQISSGANVLTF. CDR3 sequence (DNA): TGCGCCAGCAGCCAAGGACAGATAAGCTCTGGGGCCAACGTCCTGACTTTC.